The clone carrying this T cell receptor beta chain was detected ten times or more. TCRdb used MiXCR to reprocess the 5' RACE reads, holding one entry per CDR3 protein. The sample lists some 110,000 distinct CDR3 sequences, 17% occurring once. The V end was cut by 4 bases, the J end by 3 bases, with 16 bases between. Germline lookup yields CDR1 LNHNV and CDR2 YYDKDF (reference sequence). The CDR3 has 15 residues. The data derive from a study of T-cell memory formation after mild COVID-19. The chain combines TRBV15 with TRBJ2-7; tentative D call: TRBD2 (6 bases). Sequencing input: PBMCs or a T cell subset sorted from them (not recorded which). This TCR came from an adult woman who had mild COVID-19 (a few samples of this study predate the infection). Cell type and time point are not known. Here the CDR3 reads CATSTDRDWIYEQYF. Written as DNA, the CDR3 is TGTGCCACCAGCACGGACCGGGACTGGATCTACGAGCAGTACTTC.